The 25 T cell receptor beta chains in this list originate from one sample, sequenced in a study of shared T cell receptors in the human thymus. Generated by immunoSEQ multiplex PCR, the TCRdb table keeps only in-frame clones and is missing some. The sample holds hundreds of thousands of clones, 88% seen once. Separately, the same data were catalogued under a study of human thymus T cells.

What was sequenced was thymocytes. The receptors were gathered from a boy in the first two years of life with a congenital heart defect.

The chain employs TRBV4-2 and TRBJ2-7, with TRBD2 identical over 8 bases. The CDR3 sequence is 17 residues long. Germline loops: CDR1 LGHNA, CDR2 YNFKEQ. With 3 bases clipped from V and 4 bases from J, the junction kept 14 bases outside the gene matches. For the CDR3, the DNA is TGTGCCAGCAGCCAGACCCCTAGCGGGTCTGACCTGTACGAGCAGTACTTC. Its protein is CASSQTPSGSDLYEQYF.

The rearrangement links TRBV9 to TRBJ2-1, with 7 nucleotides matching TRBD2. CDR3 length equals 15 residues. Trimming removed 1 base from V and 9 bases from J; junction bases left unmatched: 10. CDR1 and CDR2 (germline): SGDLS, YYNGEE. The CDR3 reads CASSVSSGDLCEQFF. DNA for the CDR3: TGTGCCAGCAGCGTATCCAGCGGGGACTTGTGTGAGCAGTTCTTC. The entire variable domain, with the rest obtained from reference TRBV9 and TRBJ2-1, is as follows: DSGVTQTPKHLITATGQRVTLRCSPRSGDLSVYWYQQSLDQGLQFLIQYYNGEERAKGNILERFSAQQFPDLHSELNLSSLELGDSALYFCASSVSSGDLCEQFFGPGTRLTVL.

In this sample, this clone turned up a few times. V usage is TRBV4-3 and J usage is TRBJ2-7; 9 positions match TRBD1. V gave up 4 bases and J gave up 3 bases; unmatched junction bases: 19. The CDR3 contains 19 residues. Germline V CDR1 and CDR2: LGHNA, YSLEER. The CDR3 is CASSPRPGTGTKAVYEQYF. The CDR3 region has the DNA TGCGCCAGCAGCCCTCGCCCCGGGACAGGGACGAAGGCGGTCTACGAGCAGTACTTC.

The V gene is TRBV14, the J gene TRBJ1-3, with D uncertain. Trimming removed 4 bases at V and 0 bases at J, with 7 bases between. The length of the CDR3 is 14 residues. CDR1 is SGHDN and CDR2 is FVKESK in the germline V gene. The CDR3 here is CASSPQASGNTIYF. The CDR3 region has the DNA TGTGCCAGCAGCCCGCAGGCCTCTGGAAACACCATATATTTT.

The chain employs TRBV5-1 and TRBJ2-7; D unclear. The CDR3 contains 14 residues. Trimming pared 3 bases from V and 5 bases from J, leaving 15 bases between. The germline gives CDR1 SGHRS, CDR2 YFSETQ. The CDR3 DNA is TGCGCCAGCAGCTCGACGGTAGCCTTCGACGAGCAGTACTTC. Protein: CASSSTVAFDEQYF.

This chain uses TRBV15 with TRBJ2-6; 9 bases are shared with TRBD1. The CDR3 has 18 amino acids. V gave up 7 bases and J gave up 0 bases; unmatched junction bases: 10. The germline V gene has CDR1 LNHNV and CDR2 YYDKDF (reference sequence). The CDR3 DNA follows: TGTGCCACCACTACAGATAGGACAGGGGACTCTGGGGCCAACGTCCTGACTTTC. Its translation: CATTTDRTGDSGANVLTF.

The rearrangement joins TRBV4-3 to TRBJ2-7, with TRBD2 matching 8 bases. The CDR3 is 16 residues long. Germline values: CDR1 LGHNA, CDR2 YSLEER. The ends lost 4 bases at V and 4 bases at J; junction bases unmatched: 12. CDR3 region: CASSPWGREAPYEQYF. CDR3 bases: TGCGCCAGCAGCCCATGGGGGCGGGAGGCGCCTTACGAGCAGTACTTC.

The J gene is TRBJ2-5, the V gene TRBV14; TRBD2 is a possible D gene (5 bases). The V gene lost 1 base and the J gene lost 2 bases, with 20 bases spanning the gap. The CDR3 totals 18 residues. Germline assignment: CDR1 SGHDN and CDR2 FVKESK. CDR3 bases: TGTGCCAGCAGCCAAGTCTTCGAAGCGGATAACAATCAAGAGACCCAGTACTTC. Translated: CASSQVFEADNNQETQYF.

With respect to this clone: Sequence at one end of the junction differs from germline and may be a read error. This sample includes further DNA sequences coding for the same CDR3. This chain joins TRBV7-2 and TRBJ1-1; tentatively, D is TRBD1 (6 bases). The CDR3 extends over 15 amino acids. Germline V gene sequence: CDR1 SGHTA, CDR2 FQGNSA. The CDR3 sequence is CASSCRDNTNTEAFF. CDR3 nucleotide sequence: TGTGCCAGCAGCTGCCGGGACAATACGAACACTGAAGCCTTCTTT.

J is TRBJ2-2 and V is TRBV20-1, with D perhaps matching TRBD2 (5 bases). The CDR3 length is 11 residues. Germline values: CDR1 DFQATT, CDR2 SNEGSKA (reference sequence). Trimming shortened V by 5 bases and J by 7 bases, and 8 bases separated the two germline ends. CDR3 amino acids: CSAARDGELFF. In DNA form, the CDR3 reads TGCAGTGCTGCTCGGGACGGGGAGCTGTTTTTT.

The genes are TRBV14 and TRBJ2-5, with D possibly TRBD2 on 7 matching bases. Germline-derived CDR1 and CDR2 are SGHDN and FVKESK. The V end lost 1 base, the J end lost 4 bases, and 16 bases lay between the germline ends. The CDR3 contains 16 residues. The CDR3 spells CASSQAGGQTSETQYF. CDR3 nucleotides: TGTGCCAGCAGCCAAGCCGGGGGGCAGACATCAGAGACCCAGTACTTC.

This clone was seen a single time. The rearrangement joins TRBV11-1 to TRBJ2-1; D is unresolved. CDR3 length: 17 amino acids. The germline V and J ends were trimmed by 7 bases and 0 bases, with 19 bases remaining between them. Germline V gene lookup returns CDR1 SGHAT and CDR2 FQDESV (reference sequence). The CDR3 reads CASTPYGPHSSYNEQFF. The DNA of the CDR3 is TGTGCCAGCACCCCATATGGGCCCCATAGCTCCTACAATGAGCAGTTCTTC.

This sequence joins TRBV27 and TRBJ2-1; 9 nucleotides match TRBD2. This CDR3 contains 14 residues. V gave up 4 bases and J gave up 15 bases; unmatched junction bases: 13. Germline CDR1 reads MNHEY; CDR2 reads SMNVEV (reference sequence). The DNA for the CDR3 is TGTGCCAGCAGTTCGGCTAGCGGGGAACTAAGGTGGTTCTTC. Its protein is CASSSASGELRWFF.

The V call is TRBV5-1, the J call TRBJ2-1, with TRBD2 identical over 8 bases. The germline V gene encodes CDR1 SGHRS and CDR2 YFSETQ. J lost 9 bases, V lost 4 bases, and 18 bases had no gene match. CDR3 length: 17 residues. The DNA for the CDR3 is TGCGCCAGCAGCCCCCCCCCACTAGCGGCACTAAGAGGTGAGCAGTTCTTC. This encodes CASSPPPLAALRGEQFF.

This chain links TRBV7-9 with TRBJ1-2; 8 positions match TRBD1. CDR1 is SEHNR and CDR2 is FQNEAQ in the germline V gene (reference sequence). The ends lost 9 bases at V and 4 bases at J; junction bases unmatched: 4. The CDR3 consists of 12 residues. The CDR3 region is CARFDRGYGYTF. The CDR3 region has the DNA TGTGCCAGATTCGACAGGGGCTATGGCTACACCTTC. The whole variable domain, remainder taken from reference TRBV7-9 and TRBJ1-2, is DTGVSQNPRHKITKRGQNVTFRCDPISEHNRLYWYRQTLGQGPEFLTYFQNEAQLEKSRLLSDRFSAERPKGSFSTLEIQRTEQGDSAMYLCARFDRGYGYTFGSGTRLTVV.

DNA for the CDR3: TGTGCCAGCAGTTGGGGAAGCGGGAGCCAAGCCTACGAGCAGTACTTC. This gives the protein CASSWGSGSQAYEQYF. The J gene is TRBJ2-7, the V gene TRBV27; TRBD2 matches at 8 bases. V lost 4 bases, J lost 2 bases, and 10 bases stayed unmatched. Germline CDR1 and CDR2: MNHEY and SMNVEV (reference sequence). The CDR3 is 16 residues long.

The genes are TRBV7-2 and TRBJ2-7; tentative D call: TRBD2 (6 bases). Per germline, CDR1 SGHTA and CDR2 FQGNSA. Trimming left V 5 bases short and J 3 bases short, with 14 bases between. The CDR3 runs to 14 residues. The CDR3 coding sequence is TGTGCCAGCAGCCCACCGGGACTCCGCTACGAGCAGTACTTC. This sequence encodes CASSPPGLRYEQYF.

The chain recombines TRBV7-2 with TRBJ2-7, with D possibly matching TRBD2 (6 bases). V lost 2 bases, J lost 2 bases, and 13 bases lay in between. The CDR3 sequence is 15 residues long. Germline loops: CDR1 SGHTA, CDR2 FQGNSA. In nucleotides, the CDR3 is TGTGCCAGCAGCTTAAGTGGGGGGAAAGCCTACGAGCAGTACTTC. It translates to CASSLSGGKAYEQYF.

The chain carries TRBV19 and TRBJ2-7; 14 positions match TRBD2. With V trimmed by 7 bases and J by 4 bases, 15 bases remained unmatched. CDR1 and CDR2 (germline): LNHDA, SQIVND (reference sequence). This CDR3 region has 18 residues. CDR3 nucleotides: TGTGCCAGTACGACGACTAGCGGGAGGGCAAGTCGGTCGTACGAGCAGTACTTC. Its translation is CASTTTSGRASRSYEQYF.

The CDR3 protein is CASSGTTYEQYF. The CDR3 DNA sequence: TGTGCCAGCAGCGGGACAACCTACGAGCAGTACTTC. This chain uses TRBV5-6 with TRBJ2-7; a weak D match, TRBD1 (6 bases). The CDR3 extends over 12 amino acids. Germline loops: CDR1 SGHDT, CDR2 YYEEEE. The V end was cut by 4 bases, the J end by 2 bases, with 7 bases between.

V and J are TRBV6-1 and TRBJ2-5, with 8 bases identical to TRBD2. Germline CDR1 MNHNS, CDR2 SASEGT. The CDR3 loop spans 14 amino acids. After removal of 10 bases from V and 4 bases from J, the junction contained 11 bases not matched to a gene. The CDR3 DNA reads TGTGCCACCGCGCGGGGGGTGTTTATAGAGACCCAGTACTTC. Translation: CATARGVFIETQYF.

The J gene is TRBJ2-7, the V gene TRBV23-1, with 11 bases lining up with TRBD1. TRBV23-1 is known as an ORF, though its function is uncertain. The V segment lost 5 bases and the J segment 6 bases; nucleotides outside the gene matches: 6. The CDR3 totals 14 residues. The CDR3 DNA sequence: TGCGCCAGCAGTTCGTGGACAGGGGGCTGCGAGCAGTACTTC. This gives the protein CASSSWTGGCEQYF.

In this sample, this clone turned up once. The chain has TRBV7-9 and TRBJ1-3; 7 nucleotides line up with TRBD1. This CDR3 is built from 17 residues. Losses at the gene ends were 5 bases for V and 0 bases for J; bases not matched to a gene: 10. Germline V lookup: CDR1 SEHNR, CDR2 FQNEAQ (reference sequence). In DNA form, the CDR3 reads TGTGCCAGCAGCCCTTCTAAACAGGGGAGCTCTGGAAACACCATATATTTT. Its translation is CASSPSKQGSSGNTIYF.

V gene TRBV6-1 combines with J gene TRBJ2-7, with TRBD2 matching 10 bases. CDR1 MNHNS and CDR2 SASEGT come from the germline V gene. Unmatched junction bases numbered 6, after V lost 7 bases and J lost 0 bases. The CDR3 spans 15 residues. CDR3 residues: CASTNTSGTSYEQYF. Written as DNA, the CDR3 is TGTGCCAGCACCAACACTAGCGGGACCTCCTACGAGCAGTACTTC.

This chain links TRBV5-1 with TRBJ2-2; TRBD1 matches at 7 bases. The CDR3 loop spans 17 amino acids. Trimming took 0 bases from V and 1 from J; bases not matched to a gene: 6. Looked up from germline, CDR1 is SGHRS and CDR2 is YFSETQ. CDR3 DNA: TGCGCCAGCAGCTTGGCGTTAGGGACAGAGAACACCGGGGAGCTGTTTTTT. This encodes CASSLALGTENTGELFF.